Presented here are 28 T cell receptor beta chains from one specimen sequenced in a study of blood T cell repertoires in COVID-19. Profiling relied on immunoSEQ multiplex PCR, and the TCRdb table lists in-frame clones only, not all of them. The sample has roughly 250,000 clones, approximately 82% seen once. The sequencing sample was made of peripheral blood. Receptors originate from a woman at least 80 years old with active or convalescent COVID-19.

The CDR3 region is CASSVGLTAHTDTQYF. The CDR3 DNA follows: TGCGCCAGCAGCGTCGGACTCACAGCTCACACAGATACGCAGTATTTT. The chain couples TRBV10-2 to TRBJ2-3, with a possible D match to TRBD2 (5 bases). V shed 6 bases and J shed 2 bases, with 18 bases lying between them. This CDR3 comprises 16 residues. Germline CDR1 is WSHSY and CDR2 is SAAADI.

This rearrangement joins TRBV30 to TRBJ1-1; possibly TRBD1 for D (5 bases). The CDR3 runs 14 residues. Trimming took off 0 bases at V and 0 bases at J, with 8 bases between the two ends. The germline CDR1 and CDR2 sequences are GTSNPN and SVGIG (reference sequence). The CDR3 DNA sequence: TGTGCCTGGAGTGTTGCAGGGATGAACACTGAAGCTTTCTTT. Translation gives CAWSVAGMNTEAFF.

This clone has a single count. V usage is TRBV25-1 and J usage is TRBJ2-3, with 8 bases matching TRBD1. The CDR3 contains 14 residues. The germline gives CDR1 MGHDK, CDR2 SYGVNS. After removal of 5 bases from V and 3 bases from J, the junction contained 4 bases not matched to a gene. DNA of the CDR3: TGTGCCAGCAGTCCTAGGACAGGGACAGATACGCAGTATTTT. Amino acids: CASSPRTGTDTQYF.

This sequence joins TRBV2 and TRBJ2-7; possibly TRBD1 for D (6 bases). CDR3 length: 15 residues. Trimming stripped 1 base from V and 2 bases from J, with 12 bases between. The germline CDR1 and CDR2 sequences are SNHLY and FYNNEI. The chain's CDR3 is CASSEVRTATYEQYF. DNA of the CDR3: TGTGCCAGCAGTGAAGTGAGGACAGCCACCTACGAGCAGTACTTC.

The rearrangement links TRBV30 to TRBJ1-1; D is perhaps TRBD1 (6 bases). Germline V CDR1 and CDR2: GTSNPN, SVGIG (reference sequence). CDR3 length: 13 amino acids. The V gene lost 0 bases and the J gene lost 4 bases, with 9 bases spanning the gap. The CDR3 DNA reads as TGTGCCTGGAGTGTAGGGGGGGGCACTGAAGCTTTCTTT. It translates to CAWSVGGGTEAFF. Complete variable domain (other parts from reference TRBV30 and TRBJ1-1): SQTIHQWPATLVQPVGSPLSLECTVEGTSNPNLYWYRQAAGRGLQLLFYSVGIGQISSEVPQNLSASRPQDRQFILSSKKLLLSDSGFYLCAWSVGGGTEAFFGQGTRLTVV.

The rearrangement links TRBV6-6 to TRBJ2-7; 8 bases line up with TRBD1. The V gene end was trimmed by 5 bases and the J gene end by 3 bases; junction bases not matched to a gene: 9. This CDR3 has 15 residues. Germline V lookup: CDR1 MNHNY, CDR2 SVGAGI (reference sequence). CDR3 DNA sequence: TGTGCCAGCAGTCCATTCCGAGACAGGGGCTACGAGCAGTACTTC. This translates into CASSPFRDRGYEQYF.

V is TRBV6-1 and J is TRBJ1-6, with no clear D. The CDR3 runs to 15 residues. Trimming cost V 3 bases and J 8 bases, with 14 bases left between them. Germline V gene sequence: CDR1 MNHNS, CDR2 SASEGT. The CDR3 region has the DNA TGTGCCAGCAGTGACCTGACACCTCAGGATTCACCCCTCCACTTT. This sequence encodes CASSDLTPQDSPLHF.

The J gene is TRBJ1-4, the V gene TRBV2; D might be TRBD1 (6 bases). CDR1 and CDR2 from the germline V gene are SNHLY and FYNNEI. Trimming stripped 4 bases from V and 4 bases from J, with 13 bases between. This CDR3 comprises 15 residues. CDR3 in amino acids: CASSGQGPLNEKLFF. The CDR3 region has the DNA TGTGCCAGCAGTGGGCAGGGGCCTCTTAATGAAAAACTGTTTTTT.

Remarks on this clone: This sample includes further DNA sequences coding for the same CDR3. The gene calls are TRBV19 and TRBJ1-1, with D possibly being TRBD1 (6 bases). V lost 4 bases and J lost 2, with 11 bases in between. CDR1 and CDR2 (germline): LNHDA, SQIVND (reference sequence). This CDR3 is 14 amino acids long. The chain's CDR3 is CASSTYRENTEAFF. CDR3 in DNA: TGTGCCAGTAGTACCTACAGGGAAAACACTGAAGCTTTCTTT.

The chain links TRBV27 to TRBJ1-1; D gene ambiguous. The CDR3 consists of 18 residues. Germline V gene lookup returns CDR1 MNHEY and CDR2 SMNVEV (reference sequence). V was shortened by 3 bases and J by 0 bases, with 20 bases between the two germline ends. CDR3 residues: CASSFRGQSPRMNTEAFF. CDR3 nucleotides: TGTGCCAGCAGTTTTAGAGGGCAATCCCCTCGAATGAACACTGAAGCTTTCTTT.

The gene calls are TRBV27 and TRBJ1-3; the match to TRBD1 covers 8 bases. Trimming cost V 5 bases and J 0 bases; bases outside gene matches: 3. The V gene's germline CDR1 is MNHEY and CDR2 SMNVEV (reference sequence). The CDR3 has 15 residues. The CDR3 spells CASSPDRGSGNTIYF. In nucleotides, the CDR3 is TGTGCCAGCAGTCCTGACAGGGGCTCTGGAAACACCATATATTTT.

The chain employs TRBV3-1 (or the pseudogene TRBV3-2) and TRBJ2-5, with 8 positions matching TRBD2. The CDR3 extends over 14 amino acids. V gave up 3 bases and J gave up 4 bases; unmatched junction bases: 4. CDR1 is LGHDT, CDR2 YNNKEL, per germline (reference sequence). CDR3: CASSQRAGGETQYF. The CDR3 coding sequence is TGTGCCAGCAGCCAGAGGGCGGGAGGAGAGACCCAGTACTTC.

V gene TRBV27 combines with J gene TRBJ2-5; 12 positions match TRBD2. CDR1 and CDR2 (germline): MNHEY, SMNVEV (reference sequence). This CDR3 has 15 amino acids. V lost 5 bases, J lost 4 bases, and 5 bases stayed unmatched. This CDR3 reads CASSTWTSGTETQYF. In DNA, the CDR3 is TGTGCCAGCAGTACCTGGACTAGCGGGACAGAGACCCAGTACTTC.

V and J are TRBV5-1 and TRBJ1-6, with D perhaps TRBD1 (6 bases). With 6 bases removed from V and 7 bases from J, the gap between germline ends came to 17 bases. Germline-derived CDR1 and CDR2 are SGHRS and YFSETQ. This CDR3 has 15 residues. CDR3 bases: TGCGCCAGCACTTCCGTAGCAGGGGTAAATTCACCCCTCCACTTT. Amino acids: CASTSVAGVNSPLHF.

CDR3 in DNA: TGTGCCAGTAGTATCCTTTCAGGGGCCGCCAGCAATCAGCCCCAGCATTTT. Its translation: CASSILSGAASNQPQHF. This rearrangement joins TRBV19 to TRBJ1-5, with D possibly matching TRBD1 (6 bases). This CDR3 is 17 amino acids long. V lost 3 bases to trimming and J lost 1 base, with 16 bases between them. Germline V lookup: CDR1 LNHDA, CDR2 SQIVND (reference sequence). The complete variable domain, with remaining parts taken from reference TRBV19 and TRBJ1-5, reads DGGITQSPKYLFRKEGQNVTLSCEQNLNHDAMYWYRQDPGQGLRLIYYSQIVNDFQKGDIAEGYSVSREKKESFPLTVTSAQKNPTAFYLCASSILSGAASNQPQHFGDGTRLSIL.

The rearrangement joins TRBV18 to TRBJ1-3; D not certain. V lost 6 bases and J 0 bases, leaving 12 bases between the germline ends. CDR3 length equals 15 residues. Germline lookup yields CDR1 KGHSH and CDR2 LQKENI. The DNA of the CDR3 is TGTGCCAGCTCCCGTGGGCCGAGCTCTGGAAACACCATATATTTT. This gives the protein CASSRGPSSGNTIYF. Full variable domain (outside the CDR3, taken from reference TRBV18 and TRBJ1-3): NAGVMQNPRHLVRRRGQEARLRCSPMKGHSHVYWYRQLPEEGLKFMVYLQKENIIDESGMPKERFSAEFPKEGPSILRIQQVVRGDSAAYFCASSRGPSSGNTIYFGEGSWLTVV.

This clone was seen a single time. The rearrangement joins TRBV11-1 to TRBJ2-5; D not resolved. The V end lost 2 bases, the J end lost 2 bases, and 6 bases lay between the germline ends. Germline CDR1 SGHAT, CDR2 FQDESV (reference sequence). The CDR3 totals 13 residues. CDR3 DNA: TGTGCCAGCAGCTTATCCAGGCAAGAGACCCAGTACTTC. Its translation: CASSLSRQETQYF. The full variable domain, rest sourced from reference TRBV11-1 and TRBJ2-5, is EAEVAQSPRYKITEKSQAVAFWCDPISGHATLYWYRQILGQGPELLVQFQDESVVDDSQLPKDRFSAERLKGVDSTLKIQPAELGDSAMYLCASSLSRQETQYFGPGTRLLVL.

The chain couples TRBV18 to TRBJ2-5; 7 positions agree with TRBD1. Germline V lookup: CDR1 KGHSH, CDR2 LQKENI. J was trimmed by 5 bases and V by 5 bases; bases with no gene match: 5. This CDR3 is built from 13 residues. Here the CDR3 reads CASSKDRVETQYF. The CDR3 DNA reads TGTGCCAGCTCAAAAGACAGGGTTGAGACCCAGTACTTC.

The gene calls are TRBV12-3 or TRBV12-4 and TRBJ1-1, with unresolved D. This CDR3 region has 13 residues. Trimming cost V 4 bases and J 1 base, with 7 bases left between them. CDR3 nucleotides: TGTGCCAGCAGTTACAATCAGAACACTGAAGCTTTCTTT. Translation gives CASSYNQNTEAFF.

A remark on this clone: The sample contains more than one DNA sequence encoding this CDR3. The chain is built from TRBV5-1 and TRBJ1-2; TRBD1 agrees at 9 bases. Trimming at V came to 4 bases and at J to 2 bases, leaving 3 bases not matched to a gene. This CDR3 comprises 14 residues. CDR1 and CDR2 from the germline V gene are SGHRS and YFSETQ. CDR3 residues: CASSVDRGNYGYTF. The CDR3 bases are TGCGCCAGCAGCGTTGACAGGGGGAACTATGGCTACACCTTC.

CDR3 coding DNA: TGTGCCAGCAGCAAAGGGACAGGGGACACCGGGGAGCTGTTTTTT. Translating gives CASSKGTGDTGELFF. The chain carries TRBV5-6 and TRBJ2-2, with TRBD1 matching 10 bases. The ends lost 4 bases at V and 3 bases at J; junction bases unmatched: 3. The length of the CDR3 is 15 residues. Germline lookup yields CDR1 SGHDT and CDR2 YYEEEE.

The J gene is TRBJ1-5, the V gene TRBV7-9; D unresolved. V dropped 3 bases and J dropped 4 bases, with 4 bases sitting between them. This CDR3 spans 12 amino acids. Germline V lookup: CDR1 SEHNR, CDR2 FQNEAQ (reference sequence). CDR3 region: CASSFSNQPQHF. CDR3 DNA sequence: TGTGCCAGCAGCTTTAGTAATCAGCCCCAGCATTTT.

This chain uses TRBV10-2 with TRBJ2-3; 9 nucleotides match TRBD2. Germline-derived CDR1 and CDR2 are WSHSY and SAAADI. The CDR3 runs to 16 residues. The trim removed 10 bases at V and 2 bases at J, leaving 13 bases unmatched. The CDR3: CAIRSGRGGPTDTQYF. The CDR3 DNA is TGCGCCATCCGGTCTGGGCGGGGGGGCCCCACAGATACGCAGTATTTT.

This CDR3 is CSASKKTSGGSYNEQFF. The DNA for the CDR3 is TGCAGTGCTAGTAAGAAAACAAGCGGGGGCTCCTACAATGAGCAGTTCTTC. The rearrangement uses TRBV20-1 and TRBJ2-1, with 8 nucleotides matching TRBD2. The trim removed 3 bases at V and 0 bases at J, leaving 10 bases unmatched. This CDR3 has 17 residues. Looked up from germline, CDR1 is DFQATT and CDR2 is SNEGSKA (reference sequence).

The V call is TRBV5-5, the J call TRBJ1-6, with 8 nucleotides matching TRBD1. Germline lookup yields CDR1 SGHKS and CDR2 YYEKEE (reference sequence). The length of the CDR3 is 18 residues. The V gene end was trimmed by 5 bases and the J gene end by 0 bases; junction bases not matched to a gene: 10. The CDR3 coding sequence is TGTGCCAGCAGTCGCGACAGGGGCAGGAGCTCCTATAATTCACCCCTCCACTTT. This codes for CASSRDRGRSSYNSPLHF.

The sample holds one count of this clone. The chain uses TRBV3-1 (or the pseudogene TRBV3-2) and TRBJ2-1; 13 bases are a match to TRBD2. Trimming cost V 2 bases and J 3 bases; bases outside gene matches: 4. The CDR3 has 17 residues. Germline CDR1 and CDR2: LGHDT and YNNKEL (reference sequence). CDR3 nucleotides: TGTGCCAGCAGCCAAAGTTGGACTAGCGGGAGCTACAATGAGCAGTTCTTC. Amino acids: CASSQSWTSGSYNEQFF.

The genes are TRBV5-6 and TRBJ2-1; a possible D gene is TRBD1 (6 bases). Germline CDR1 SGHDT, CDR2 YYEEEE. V lost 3 bases and J 5 bases, leaving 9 bases between the germline ends. CDR3 length: 13 residues. The CDR3 DNA sequence: TGTGCCAGCAGCTGGAGGACAGACAATGAGCAGTTCTTC. Translating gives CASSWRTDNEQFF.

This clone was seen a few times. The J gene is TRBJ2-7, the V gene TRBV4-2, with a weak D call TRBD2 (6 bases). The V end lost 0 bases, the J end lost 2 bases, and 8 bases lay between the germline ends. The CDR3 loop spans 14 amino acids. Germline lookup yields CDR1 LGHNA and CDR2 YNFKEQ. The DNA for the CDR3 is TGTGCCAGCAGCCAAGAAGGCGGGACCTACGAGCAGTACTTC. Protein product: CASSQEGGTYEQYF.